The table lists the clone carrying this TCR beta chain with a count of one. The source of the sample is a study of cytomegalovirus exposure and HLA in healthy donors. The table came from immunoSEQ multiplex PCR; TCRdb's copy has only in-frame clones and leaves some out. The sample contains about 240,000 clones, about 90% of which appear only once. The CDR3 contains 16 residues. Germline V gene data show CDR1 as MGHDK and CDR2 as SYGVNS. The J segment lost 5 bases and the V segment lost 3 bases, leaving 10 bases of the junction unmatched. The rearrangement links TRBV25-1 to TRBJ2-5; 9 nucleotides match TRBD2. The sequencing sample was made of PBMCs. The receptor was derived from a woman in her thirties in good health and CMV-seropositive. The DNA for the CDR3 is TGTGCCAGCAGTGACCTTAGCGGGGGATGGGGGGAGACCCAGTACTTC. It specifies CASSDLSGGWGETQYF.